Below, one TCR beta chain is given with its context. Its antigen remains unknown. CDR1 is SGHAT, CDR2 FQNNGV, per germline. The CDR3 totals 15 residues. Trimming removed 0 bases from V and 4 bases from J, with 10 bases in between. The source of the sample is a study of T cell repertoires in cytomegalovirus infection. Points from the study as a whole: HLA-C-restricted CMV-specific TCR beta clonotypes prevailed in the ex vivo response.

TCRdb reprocessed the reads with MiXCR, giving one entry per CDR3 protein. Of 200,000 or so distinct CDR3 sequences in the sample, roughly 27% were seen once. The chain uses TRBV11-2 and TRBJ2-1; no clear D gene. Sequencing was done on a sample of PBMCs. The clonotype was recovered from a human donor in good health (CMV status not recorded). Some clones in this sample may be carry-over from other donors' samples. The CDR3 is CASSLDRLSYNEQFF. The CDR3 DNA reads TGTGCCAGCAGCTTAGATAGGCTGTCGTACAATGAGCAGTTCTTC.